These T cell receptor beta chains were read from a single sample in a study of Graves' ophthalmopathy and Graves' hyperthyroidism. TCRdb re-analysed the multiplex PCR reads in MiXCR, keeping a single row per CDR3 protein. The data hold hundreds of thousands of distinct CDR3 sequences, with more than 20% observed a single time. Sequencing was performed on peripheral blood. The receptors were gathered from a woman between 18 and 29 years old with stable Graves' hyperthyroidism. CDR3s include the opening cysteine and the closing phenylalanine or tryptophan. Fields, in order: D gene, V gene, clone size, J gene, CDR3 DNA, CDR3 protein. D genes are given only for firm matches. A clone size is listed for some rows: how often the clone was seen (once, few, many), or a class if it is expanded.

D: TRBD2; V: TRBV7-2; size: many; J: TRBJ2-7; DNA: TGTGCCAGCAGCTTTCCTGAACCTAGCGGGTGGGAAGAGCAGTACTTC; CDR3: CASSFPEPSGWEEQYF
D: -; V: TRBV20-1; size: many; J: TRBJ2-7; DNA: TGCAGTGCTAGAGAGGCGGACGAGCAGTACTTC; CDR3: CSAREADEQYF
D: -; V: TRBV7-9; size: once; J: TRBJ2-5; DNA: TGTGCCAGCAGCCGAACAATTGACTACAAAGAGACCCAGTACTTC; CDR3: CASSRTIDYKETQYF
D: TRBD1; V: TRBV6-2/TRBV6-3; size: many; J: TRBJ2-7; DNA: TGTGCCAGCAGTGAGTGGACAGGGAGTAATGAGCAGTACTTC; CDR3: CASSEWTGSNEQYF
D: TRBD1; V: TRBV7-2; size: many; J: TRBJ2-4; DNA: TGTGCCAGCAGCCCACGGGGACAGGGTACGGGGGACATTAAGTACTTC; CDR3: CASSPRGQGTGDIKYF
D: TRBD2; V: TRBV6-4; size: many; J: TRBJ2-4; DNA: TGTGCCAGCAGTGACACGGGGGAGGGCATTCAGTACTTC; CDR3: CASSDTGEGIQYF
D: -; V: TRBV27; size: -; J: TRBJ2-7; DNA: TGTGCCAGCAGTTTGGCTGGAGGGGGGAATACAGCGTCCTACGAGCAGTACTTC; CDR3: CASSLAGGGNTASYEQYF
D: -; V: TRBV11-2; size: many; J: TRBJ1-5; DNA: TGTGCCAGCAGCTTAGATGATGCCCGGTGGGGCTGGTCCCAGCATTTT; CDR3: CASSLDDARWGWSQHF
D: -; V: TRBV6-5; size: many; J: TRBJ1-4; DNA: TGTGCCAGCAGTTACCTATCCCAGCCTAATGAAAAACTGTTTTTT; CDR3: CASSYLSQPNEKLFF
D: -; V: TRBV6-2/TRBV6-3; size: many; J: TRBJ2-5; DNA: TGTGCCAGCAGTAGGATCACCGGGGTACAAGAGACCCAGTACTTC; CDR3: CASSRITGVQETQYF
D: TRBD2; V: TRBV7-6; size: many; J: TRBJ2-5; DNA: TGTGCCAGCAGCTTAGTTTCAGGGACTAGCGGAGAAGAGACCCAGTACTTC; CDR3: CASSLVSGTSGEETQYF